The text below deals with one T cell receptor (beta chain). What it binds is unknown. This specimen belongs to a study of T-cell reconstitution after alpha-beta-depleted transplantation in children. Whole-study results and caveats: By one year post-transplant, T-cell counts and diversity largely arose from T cells that were newly produced. Where alpha-beta T cells came from about two months after transplant was reportedly several hundred expanded graft clones. Surviving recipient cells, namely T cells and thymic progenitors, were the source of high day-60 TCRbeta diversity in some patients.

Using unique molecular identifiers, the investigators prepared the TCRbeta library. TCRdb analysed the PCR reads with MiXCR anew, one entry per CDR3 protein. The sample yields more than 85,000 distinct CDR3 sequences, around 6% seen once. Trimming pared 0 bases from V and 2 bases from J, leaving 12 bases between. CDR3 length: 16 amino acids. Per the germline V gene, CDR1 is MNHEY and CDR2 is SVGAGI. This chain uses TRBV6-5 with TRBJ2-3; D is uncertain. The sequence came from a female patient aged 2-9 years who had a stem cell transplant for Fanconi anemia, so the T cells may come from the graft donor. This specimen was PBMCs, mostly from graft donor cells, taken 60 days after TCRalphabeta/CD19-depleted stem cell transplant. The CDR3 DNA follows: TGTGCCAGCAGTTACTCGAAGGTCCACTTCACAGATACGCAGTATTTT. It encodes CASSYSKVHFTDTQYF.